The 19 T cell receptor beta chains given below trace back to one sample, sequenced in a study of blood T cell repertoires in COVID-19. Libraries were prepared by immunoSEQ multiplex PCR; TCRdb keeps only in-frame clonotypes and omits some of them. The top ten clones hold approximately 7.9% of a sample with some 250,000 clones, around 85% of them seen once. Material for sequencing was peripheral blood. The receptors shown here come from a woman older than 75 with acute or convalescent COVID-19.

The CDR3 DNA reads as TGTGCCAGCAGCCCCCATACCGGAGGGGAGACCCAGTACTTC. Translated, it gives CASSPHTGGETQYF. V usage is TRBV7-8 and J usage is TRBJ2-5; TRBD2 is a possible D gene (6 bases). The V and J ends lost 5 bases and 5 bases respectively, with 15 bases between them. The CDR3 extends over 14 amino acids. The V gene's germline CDR1 is SGHVS and CDR2 FQNEAQ.

This sequence joins TRBV4-1 and TRBJ1-1; 9 positions agree with TRBD1. From germline, CDR1 is MGHRA and CDR2 YSYEKL. After removal of 3 bases from V and 2 bases from J, the junction contained 4 bases not matched to a gene. The CDR3 consists of 15 residues. CDR3 in DNA: TGCGCCAGCAGCCATTCGACAGGGGGAAACACTGAAGCTTTCTTT. Encoded protein: CASSHSTGGNTEAFF.

J is TRBJ1-6 and V is TRBV18, with unresolved D. Per the germline V gene, CDR1 is KGHSH and CDR2 is LQKENI. The CDR3 covers 13 residues. Trimming stripped 6 bases from V and 9 bases from J, with 12 bases between. The CDR3 DNA reads TGTGCCAGCTCTAGTGACGCGGTTTCACCCCTCCACTTT. It translates to CASSSDAVSPLHF.

The count of this clone is one. This chain connects TRBV6-5 to TRBJ1-2; 7 bases fit TRBD1. The CDR3 has 16 amino acids. J lost 8 bases, V lost 1 base, and 13 bases had no gene match. Germline CDR1 is MNHEY and CDR2 is SVGAGI. The CDR3 protein is CASSYFADRAPSGYTF. Here the CDR3 DNA reads TGTGCCAGCAGTTACTTCGCCGACAGGGCTCCTAGCGGCTACACCTTC.

This clone was counted a few times. The chain couples TRBV6-5 to TRBJ2-1, with a tentative D call TRBD2 (5 bases). Trimming cost V 2 bases and J 2 bases, with 13 bases left between them. From germline, CDR1 is MNHEY and CDR2 SVGAGI. CDR3 length equals 16 residues. The CDR3 nucleotides read TGTGCCAGCAGTTACCCAAGCGGCCCGACCTACAATGAGCAGTTCTTC. This sequence encodes CASSYPSGPTYNEQFF.

This rearrangement joins TRBV7-3 to TRBJ1-1; 7 bases line up with TRBD1. CDR1 SGHTA and CDR2 FQGTGA come from the germline V gene. V shed 2 bases and J 4 bases; nucleotides not matched to a gene: 4. The CDR3 contains 14 residues. In nucleotides, the CDR3 is TGTGCCAGCAGCTTAGGGGCAGGGGGCACTGAAGCTTTCTTT. This sequence encodes CASSLGAGGTEAFF.

V and J are TRBV7-9 and TRBJ1-5; no clear D gene. Germline lookup yields CDR1 SEHNR and CDR2 FQNEAQ (reference sequence). The CDR3 runs 13 residues. V was pared by 3 bases and J by 4 bases, with 7 bases between. The CDR3: CASSFSGNQPQHF. CDR3 bases: TGTGCCAGCAGCTTCAGCGGGAATCAGCCCCAGCATTTT. Combining the CDR3 with reference TRBV7-9 and TRBJ1-5 gives the whole variable domain DTGVSQNPRHKITKRGQNVTFRCDPISEHNRLYWYRQTLGQGPEFLTYFQNEAQLEKSRLLSDRFSAERPKGSFSTLEIQRTEQGDSAMYLCASSFSGNQPQHFGDGTRLSIL.

This sequence joins TRBV7-8 and TRBJ2-3, with 10 bases matching TRBD1. Unmatched junction bases numbered 7, after V lost 3 bases and J lost 4 bases. Germline V gene data show CDR1 as SGHVS and CDR2 as FQNEAQ. The CDR3 is 16 residues long. This chain's CDR3 is CASSFRDRGLADTQYF. DNA of the CDR3: TGTGCCAGCAGCTTTCGGGACAGGGGTTTGGCAGATACGCAGTATTTT. The full variable domain, its missing parts supplied by reference TRBV7-8 and TRBJ2-3, is GAGVSQSPRYKVAKRGQDVALRCDPISGHVSLFWYQQALGQGPEFLTYFQNEAQLDKSGLPSDRFFAERPEGSVSTLKIQRTQQEDSAVYLCASSFRDRGLADTQYFGPGTRLTVL.

The V call is TRBV7-2, the J call TRBJ2-3, with TRBD2 identical over 7 bases. The ends lost 5 bases at V and 3 bases at J; junction bases unmatched: 11. This CDR3 is 16 amino acids long. Germline CDR1 and CDR2: SGHTA and FQGNSA. The CDR3 region has the DNA TGTGCCAGCAGCCGGCCCCAGAGCGGGGATACAGATACGCAGTATTTT. Translated, it gives CASSRPQSGDTDTQYF.

This clone was counted between two and nine times. The junction shows a germline mismatch at one end, possibly a read error. This sequence joins TRBV7-7 and TRBJ2-1; TRBD2 matches 11 bases. CDR1 and CDR2 from the germline V gene are SSHAT and FNYEAQ (reference sequence). This CDR3 is built from 15 residues. The CDR3 sequence is CASSIAGGPNNEQFF. The CDR3 coding sequence is TGTGCCAGCAGCATAGCGGGGGGGCCTAACAATGAGCAGTTCTTC.

The table lists this clone with a count of one. The V gene is TRBV9, the J gene TRBJ2-7, with D possibly TRBD1 on 5 matching bases. Germline loops: CDR1 SGDLS, CDR2 YYNGEE. Trimming left V 0 bases short and J 6 bases short, with 28 bases between. This CDR3 is 19 amino acids long. The DNA of the CDR3 is TGTGCCAGCAGCGTAGAGGACCCCTCAGGGCTACCGGCCCTCGCCGAGCAGTACTTC. Encoded protein: CASSVEDPSGLPALAEQYF.

This chain connects TRBV21-1 to TRBJ1-2; the D call TRBD1 from the table was never checked on the DNA. TRBV21-1 has pseudogene status. This CDR3 has 15 amino acids. The CDR3 DNA sequence: TGTGCCAGCAGCTACCCGACAGGGGCCAACTATGGCTACACCTTC. Translation gives CASSYPTGANYGYTF.

The chain links TRBV6-1 to TRBJ2-7, with 16 nucleotides matching TRBD2. Looked up from germline, CDR1 is MNHNS and CDR2 is SASEGT. Trimming took 0 bases from V and 0 from J; bases not matched to a gene: 2. The CDR3 runs to 18 residues. The CDR3 DNA sequence: TGTGCCAGCAGTGAAGCGGGGACTAGCGGGAGGGTCTCCTACGAGCAGTACTTC. Protein: CASSEAGTSGRVSYEQYF.

The count of this clone is one. The V gene is TRBV6-5, the J gene TRBJ1-6; 8 positions agree with TRBD1. Germline CDR1 reads MNHEY; CDR2 reads SVGAGI. V was pared by 8 bases and J by 7 bases, with 7 bases of the junction left unmatched. The CDR3 length is 14 residues. CDR3 loop: CASEDRAENSPLHF. Written as DNA, the CDR3 is TGTGCCAGCGAGGACAGGGCGGAGAATTCACCCCTCCACTTT.

J is TRBJ2-7 and V is TRBV7-2, with TRBD2 identical over 15 bases. Trimming cost V 5 bases and J 4 bases; bases outside gene matches: 3. Looked up from germline, CDR1 is SGHTA and CDR2 is FQGNSA. The CDR3 loop spans 15 amino acids. In DNA, the CDR3 is TGTGCCAGCAGCGGTGGGACTAGCGGGGGGTACGAGCAGTACTTC. Translated: CASSGGTSGGYEQYF.

The gene calls are TRBV28 and TRBJ1-5; 9 positions agree with TRBD1. Per the germline V gene, CDR1 is MDHEN and CDR2 is SYDVKM. This CDR3 has 16 amino acids. With V trimmed by 6 bases and J by 2 bases, 8 bases remained unmatched. This chain's CDR3 is CASSYGDRAGNQPQHF. As DNA, the CDR3 is TGTGCCAGCAGCTACGGGGACAGGGCGGGCAATCAGCCCCAGCATTTT.

The J gene is TRBJ1-2, the V gene TRBV7-9; D is possibly TRBD1 (5 bases). Germline V gene sequence: CDR1 SEHNR, CDR2 FQNEAQ (reference sequence). The CDR3 totals 15 residues. V lost 4 bases and J lost 7, with 19 bases in between. CDR3 nucleotides: TGTGCCAGCAGCTATGGTGCGGGGGGAAGTGGTGGCTACACCTTC. Its translation is CASSYGAGGSGGYTF.

J is TRBJ1-6 and V is TRBV19; TRBD1 agrees at 7 bases. The germline gives CDR1 LNHDA, CDR2 SQIVND (reference sequence). The J segment lost 0 bases and the V segment lost 1 base, leaving 3 bases of the junction unmatched. The CDR3 consists of 17 residues. This CDR3 is CASSIGGQLSYNSPLHF. DNA for the CDR3: TGTGCCAGTAGTATAGGGGGACAGCTCTCCTATAATTCACCCCTCCACTTT.

V is TRBV18 and J is TRBJ1-1, with D uncertain. The CDR3 spans 15 residues. Germline V CDR1 and CDR2: KGHSH, LQKENI. V lost 0 bases, J lost 5 bases, and 13 bases lay in between. The CDR3 nucleotides read TGTGCCAGCTCACCACCGCCGGGTCGGGGTACTGAAGCTTTCTTT. Protein product: CASSPPPGRGTEAFF.